This T cell receptor beta chain was profiled in a study of control samples from healthy donors and cancer patients. The table came from immunoSEQ multiplex PCR; TCRdb's copy has only in-frame clones and leaves some out. The sample lists fewer than 95,000 clones; around 87% were seen once. Germline V CDR1 and CDR2: SGHTA, FQGNSA. V lost 0 bases and J 5 bases, leaving 10 bases between the germline ends. This CDR3 has 15 amino acids. The TCR originated in a woman aged 50 to 65 in good health. This chain connects TRBV7-2 to TRBJ1-4, with D possibly matching TRBD1 (5 bases). Sequenced: blood. The DNA of the CDR3 is TGTGCCAGCAGCTTAGCGGGGGGTTGGAATGAAAAACTGTTTTTT. It yields the protein CASSLAGGWNEKLFF.